Sequencing of this TCR beta chain was carried out in a study of HIV-infected patients and healthy controls (TCRdb year 2014). The study in broad terms: CD4 counts were modestly but significantly increased in 14 of 16 patients after three months of therapy, but they remained below normal ranges. Viral load fell below detection in about 65% of the 16 patients by the second bleed and in all patients following a further year of therapy. Whether deep TCR repertoire sequencing of small blood samples from HIV patients could capture immune perturbation and reconstitution was tested in the study. The CD4:CD8 ratio rose slightly, whereas CD8 counts showed no consistent shift during early therapy. Overall T-cell lymphocytopenia was not observed in the patients, and no significant difference from controls was found in total CDR3 counts per chain. Broad study findings and their caveats: Compared with untreated HIV+ repertoires, healthy control repertoires had roughly threefold more distinct CDR3s and a higher Shannon diversity. Using whole blood restricted sequencing depth and prevented separating the dynamics of distinct T-cell subpopulations. Processing was restricted to sixteen HIV-infected individuals, which the authors judged to be a major constraint on the generalizability of the findings. Pairing of alpha and beta chains was not determined in the samples. Compared with controls, HIV-infected patients showed significantly different mean usage of eight alpha and eight beta V genes. Unequal numbers of distinct sequences between patients and controls complicated comparisons, and size-matching overweighted rare events from HIV-infected data. The study did not determine donor HLA types. Healthy controls shared more CDR3s between individuals than HIV+ patients, by Jaccard index and by count of highly shared sequences. HIV-infected repertoires showed significantly elevated mean Gini indices relative to controls, which possibly reflects oligoclonality. During therapy, HIV-associated CDR3s significantly decreased in frequency, while CMV-associated CDR3s did not change significantly, though most became more frequent. In HIV-infected patients, the apparent post-therapy recovery of the Gini index was not replicated in size-matched repertoire data. Alpha-chain CDR3s from MAIT cells occurred at high frequency in healthy controls but were severely depleted in HIV+ repertoires. The observed differences in diversity could not be explained by the slight differences in age and sex profiles between the study cohorts. Treated samples represented only about three months of therapy, a duration arguably insufficient for detecting immune reconstitution in view of low adult thymic output.

Using SuperScript III with primers targeting the alpha and beta constant regions, around 530 ng of RNA was reverse transcribed. Alpha and beta chain libraries were generated separately via chain-specific third strand synthesis with multiplexing indices. In the protocol, all rearrangements within a chain were amplified with a single primer pair so that primer bias was avoided, and molecular barcodes were added to each cDNA molecule. Purified cDNA was ligated with T4 RNA Ligase 1 onto a 5' RACE adapter bearing a random hexamer and the SP2 sequencing primer site. With slow temperature ramps used to favor optimal annealing, second strand synthesis was primed from the SP2 site with Phusion polymerase. Joined together, two random hexamer sequences that had both been added before amplification formed the 12-nucleotide barcode of each molecule. A brief initial PCR introduced P5 and P7 adapter elements together with a second index, and a roughly 25-cycle amplification PCR using P5s and P7 primers was subsequently performed. The libraries went through around 28 PCR cycles in total, were quantified on a Qubit, were sized on a Bioanalyzer, and were diluted to around 4.4 nM. Sequencing of the normalized libraries was performed on an Illumina MiSeq with 2 x 250 paired-end kits. Into around 9.4 ul Tris-Cl, the reverse transcription reactions were eluted following cleanup on MinElute columns. Adapter ligations ran for roughly 21 hours at 16 degrees C and were afterwards cleaned with AMPure XP beads at a 1:1 ratio. On the authors' methods: A modified Decombinator that output V, J, insert and barcode information was used to process the demultiplexed FASTQ files. Sequences that shared a barcode but differed from the dominant sequence were treated as errors and discarded, and barcodes were clustered at Levenshtein distance 3 and counted to estimate the original cDNA molecules. For downstream analyses, the R packages ineq, vegan, igraph and RCytoscape were used, along with IMGT nomenclature and CDR3 definitions. To avoid skew from clonal expansion, each TCR was counted once, and V gene usage was computed over distinct sequences. Within a donor, similarity networks joined unique CDR3 amino acid sequences in every case where two of them were separated by a single Levenshtein edit. The authors compiled published HIV-specific CDR3s (around 90 alpha, approximately 700 beta) and CMV-specific CDR3s (about 14 alpha, roughly 250 beta) and searched for them in the repertoires. Random subsampling to size-matched repertoires demonstrated that the decreased diversity in patients did not result from their lower sequence numbers. Through fastp at Q25 and MiXCR, TCRdb rebuilt clones from the public reads, retaining in-frame beta chains. Rows with a matching CDR3 protein are joined into one entry that keeps the most common DNA and genes. For this entry, the V and J calls and clone size follow TCRdb and not the study's own pipeline. The sample data list 8,000 to 9,500 distinct CDR3 sequences, and 8.7% of these were observed just once. Under 25% of the sample belongs to the ten largest clones.

After antiretroviral therapy began, follow-up blood was collected from HIV-infected patients roughly three months, about 14 weeks, later. Whole blood was used without cell fractionation, so all unsorted peripheral T cells were reflected in the repertoire. For RNA extraction, approximately 2.3 ml of peripheral blood was collected into Tempus tubes. Enrollment excluded patients who had febrile or AIDS-related illness, tumors, hepatitis B or C coinfection, immunomodulatory therapy, recent vaccination or treatment interruptions. Residual genomic DNA was removed with the TURBO-DNase kit and globin mRNA was depleted with GLOBINclear. Trimming takes 3 bases from V and 7 bases from J, and the germline ends sit 16 bases apart. CDR1 and CDR2 are drawn from the germline V gene (reference sequence): LNHDA, SQIVND. The CDR3, from cysteine to phenylalanine, totals 16 residues. Only the CDR3 DNA stays, 48 bases, in frame from base 1.

This clonotype was counted ten times or more. The antigen this receptor binds is unknown. Within one base of it there is no much larger clone, and no base qualities were kept. The starting material was blood, obtained during antiretroviral therapy. The sequence joins TRBV19 to TRBJ1-6, with a tentative D gene TRBD1 over 6 matching bases. This sequence was found in an adult with HIV infection. The CDR3 corresponds to CASSMEPRGRNSPLHF. The DNA sequence is TGTGCCAGTAGTATGGAACCCAGGGGCAGGAATTCACCCCTCCACTTT.